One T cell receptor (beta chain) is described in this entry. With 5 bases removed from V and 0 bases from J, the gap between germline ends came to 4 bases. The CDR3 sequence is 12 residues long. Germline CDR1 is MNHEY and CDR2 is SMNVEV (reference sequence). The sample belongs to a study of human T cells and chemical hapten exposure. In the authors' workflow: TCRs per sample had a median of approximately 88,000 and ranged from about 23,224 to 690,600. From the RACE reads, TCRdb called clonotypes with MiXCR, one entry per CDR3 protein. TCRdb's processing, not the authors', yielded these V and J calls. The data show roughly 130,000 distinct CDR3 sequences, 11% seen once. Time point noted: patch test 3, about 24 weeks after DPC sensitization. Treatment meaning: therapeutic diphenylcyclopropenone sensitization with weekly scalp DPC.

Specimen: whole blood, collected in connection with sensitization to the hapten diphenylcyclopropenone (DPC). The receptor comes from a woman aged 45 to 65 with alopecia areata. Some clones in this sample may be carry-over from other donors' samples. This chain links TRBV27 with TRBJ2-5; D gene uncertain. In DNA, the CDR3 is TGTGCCAGCAGTCCCGACCAAGAGACCCAGTACTTC. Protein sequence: CASSPDQETQYF.